This TCR beta chain was captured by sequencing in a study of blood T cell repertoires in COVID-19. The germline CDR1 and CDR2 sequences are SGHRS and YFSETQ. Trimming pared 4 bases from V and 2 bases from J, leaving 7 bases between. CDR3 length: 13 amino acids. Authors' data handling: Amplifying reference gene primers gave estimates of nucleated cell counts. Method: immunoSEQ multiplex PCR; TCRdb's copy keeps in-frame clones and lacks some. Clone size and the V and J calls come from that table; the DNA yielded D and trimming. The table includes some 400,000 clones, 90% detected once. This chain links TRBV5-1 with TRBJ1-3; D not certain. This TCR was recovered from a man between 18 and 35 years old with active or convalescent COVID-19. The sample taken for sequencing was peripheral blood. As DNA, the CDR3 is TGCGCCAGCAGCCACTCCGCTGGAAACACCATATATTTT. Translation gives CASSHSAGNTIYF.